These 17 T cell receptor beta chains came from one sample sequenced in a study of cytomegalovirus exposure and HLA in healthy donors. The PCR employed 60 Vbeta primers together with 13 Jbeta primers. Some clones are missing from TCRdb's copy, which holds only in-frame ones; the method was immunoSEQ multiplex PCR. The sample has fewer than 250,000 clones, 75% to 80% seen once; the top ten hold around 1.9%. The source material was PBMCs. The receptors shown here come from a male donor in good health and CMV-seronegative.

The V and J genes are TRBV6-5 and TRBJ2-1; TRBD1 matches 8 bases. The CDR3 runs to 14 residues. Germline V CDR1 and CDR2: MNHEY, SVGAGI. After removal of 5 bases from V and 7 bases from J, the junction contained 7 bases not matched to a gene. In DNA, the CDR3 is TGTGCCAGCAGTACAGGGGGAGTGGGGAATGAGCAGTTCTTC. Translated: CASSTGGVGNEQFF.

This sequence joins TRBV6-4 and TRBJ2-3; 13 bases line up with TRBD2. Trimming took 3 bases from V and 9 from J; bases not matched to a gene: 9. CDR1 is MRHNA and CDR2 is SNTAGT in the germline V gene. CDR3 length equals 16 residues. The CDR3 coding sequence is TGTGCCAGCAGTGATACCGGGACTAGCGGGGTAGCAACGCAGTATTTT. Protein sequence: CASSDTGTSGVATQYF.

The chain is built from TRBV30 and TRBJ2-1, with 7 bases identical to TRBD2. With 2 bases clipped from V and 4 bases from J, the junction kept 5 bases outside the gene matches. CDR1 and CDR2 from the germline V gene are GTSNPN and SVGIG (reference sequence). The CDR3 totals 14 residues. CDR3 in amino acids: CAWSKPSGYNEQFF. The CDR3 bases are TGTGCCTGGAGTAAACCTAGCGGTTACAATGAGCAGTTCTTC.

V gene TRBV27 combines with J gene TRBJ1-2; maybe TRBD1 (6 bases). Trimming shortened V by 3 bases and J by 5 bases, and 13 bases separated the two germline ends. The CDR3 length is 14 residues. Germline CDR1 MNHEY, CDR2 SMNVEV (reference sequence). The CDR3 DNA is TGTGCCAGCAGTTTTGCCGAGACAGGTTATGGCTACACCTTC. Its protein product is CASSFAETGYGYTF.

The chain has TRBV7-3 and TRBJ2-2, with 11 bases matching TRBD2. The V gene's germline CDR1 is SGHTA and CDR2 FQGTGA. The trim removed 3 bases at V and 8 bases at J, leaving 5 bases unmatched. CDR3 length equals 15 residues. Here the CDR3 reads CASSFITSGGGELFF. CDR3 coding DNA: TGTGCCAGCAGCTTTATTACTAGCGGGGGAGGGGAGCTGTTTTTT. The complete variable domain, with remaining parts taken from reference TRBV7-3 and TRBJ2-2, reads GAGVSQTPSNKVTEKGKYVELRCDPISGHTALYWYRQSLGQGPEFLIYFQGTGAADDSGLPNDRFFAVRPEGSVSTLKIQRTERGDSAVYLCASSFITSGGGELFFGEGSRLTVL.

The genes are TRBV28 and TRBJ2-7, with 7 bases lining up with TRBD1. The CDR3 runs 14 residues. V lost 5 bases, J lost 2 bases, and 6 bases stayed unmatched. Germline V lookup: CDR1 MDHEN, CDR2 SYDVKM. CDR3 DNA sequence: TGTGCCAGCAGTGGGGACAGTAGACCCTACGAGCAGTACTTC. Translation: CASSGDSRPYEQYF.

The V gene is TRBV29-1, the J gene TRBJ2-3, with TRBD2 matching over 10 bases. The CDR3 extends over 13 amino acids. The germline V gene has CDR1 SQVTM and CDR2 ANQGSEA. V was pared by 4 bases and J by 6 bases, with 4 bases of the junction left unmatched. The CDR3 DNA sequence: TGCAGCGTTGCTAGCGGGAGAAGTGATACGCAGTATTTT. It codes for CSVASGRSDTQYF.

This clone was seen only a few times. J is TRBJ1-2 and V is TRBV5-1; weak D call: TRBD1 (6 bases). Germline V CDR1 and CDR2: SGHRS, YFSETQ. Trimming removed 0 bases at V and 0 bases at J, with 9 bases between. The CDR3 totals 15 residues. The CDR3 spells CASSLGAGANYGYTF. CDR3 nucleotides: TGCGCCAGCAGCTTGGGGGCAGGGGCTAACTATGGCTACACCTTC.

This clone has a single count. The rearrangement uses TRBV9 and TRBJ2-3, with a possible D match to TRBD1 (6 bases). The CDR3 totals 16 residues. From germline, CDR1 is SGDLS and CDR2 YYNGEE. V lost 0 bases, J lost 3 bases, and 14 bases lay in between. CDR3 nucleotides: TGTGCCAGCAGCGTAGGCGGCAGGGGTGAGACAGATACGCAGTATTTT. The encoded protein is CASSVGGRGETDTQYF. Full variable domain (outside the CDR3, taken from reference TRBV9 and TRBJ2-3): DSGVTQTPKHLITATGQRVTLRCSPRSGDLSVYWYQQSLDQGLQFLIQYYNGEERAKGNILERFSAQQFPDLHSELNLSSLELGDSALYFCASSVGGRGETDTQYFGPGTRLTVL.

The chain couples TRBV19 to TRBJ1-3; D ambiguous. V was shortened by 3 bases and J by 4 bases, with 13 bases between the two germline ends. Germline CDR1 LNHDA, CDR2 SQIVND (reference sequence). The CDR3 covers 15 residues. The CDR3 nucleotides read TGTGCCAGTAGTATTTTACCGGGGTCAGGAAACACCATATATTTT. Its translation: CASSILPGSGNTIYF.

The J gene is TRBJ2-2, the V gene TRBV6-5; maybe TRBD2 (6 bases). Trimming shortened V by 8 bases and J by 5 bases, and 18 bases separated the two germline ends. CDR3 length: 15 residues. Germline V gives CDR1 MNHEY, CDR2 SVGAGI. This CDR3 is CASGGGLATTGELFF. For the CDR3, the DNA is TGTGCCAGCGGGGGAGGCCTTGCGACGACCGGGGAGCTGTTTTTT.

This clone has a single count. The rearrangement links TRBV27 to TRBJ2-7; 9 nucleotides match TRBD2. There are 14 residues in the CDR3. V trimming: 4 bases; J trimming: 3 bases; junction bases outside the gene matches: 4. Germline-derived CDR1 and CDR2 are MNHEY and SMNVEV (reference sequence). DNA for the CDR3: TGTGCCAGCAGTTATCTAGCGGGACTCTACGAGCAGTACTTC. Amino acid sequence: CASSYLAGLYEQYF.

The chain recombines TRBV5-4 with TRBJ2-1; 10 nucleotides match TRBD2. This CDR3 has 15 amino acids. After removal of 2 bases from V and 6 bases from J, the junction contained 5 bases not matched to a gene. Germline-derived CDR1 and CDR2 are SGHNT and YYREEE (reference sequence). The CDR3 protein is CASSFTSGDINEQFF. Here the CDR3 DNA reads TGTGCCAGCAGCTTCACTAGCGGGGATATCAATGAGCAGTTCTTC.

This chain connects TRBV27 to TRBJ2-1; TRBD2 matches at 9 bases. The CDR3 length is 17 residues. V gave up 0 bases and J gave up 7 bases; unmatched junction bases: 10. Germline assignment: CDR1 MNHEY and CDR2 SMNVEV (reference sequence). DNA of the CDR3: TGTGCCAGCAGTTTATCGTGGCTAGCGGGATGGGGGAATGAGCAGTTCTTC. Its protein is CASSLSWLAGWGNEQFF.

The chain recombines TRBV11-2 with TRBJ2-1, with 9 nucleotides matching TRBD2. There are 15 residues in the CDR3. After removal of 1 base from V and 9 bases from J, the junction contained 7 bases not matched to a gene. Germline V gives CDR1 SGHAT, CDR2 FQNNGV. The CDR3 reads CASSLAGLAGPEQFF. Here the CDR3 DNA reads TGTGCCAGCAGCTTAGCCGGGCTAGCGGGACCTGAGCAGTTCTTC.

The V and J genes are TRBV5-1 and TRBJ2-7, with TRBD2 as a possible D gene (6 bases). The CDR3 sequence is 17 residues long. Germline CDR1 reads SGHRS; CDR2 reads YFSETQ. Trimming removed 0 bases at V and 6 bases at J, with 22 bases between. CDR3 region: CASSLVRGMNVLGEQYF. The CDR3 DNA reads TGCGCCAGCAGCTTGGTTCGGGGGATGAATGTTTTGGGCGAGCAGTACTTC. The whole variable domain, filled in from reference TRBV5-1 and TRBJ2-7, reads KAGVTQTPRYLIKTRGQQVTLSCSPISGHRSVSWYQQTPGQGLQFLFEYFSETQRNKGNFPGRFSGRQFSNSRSEMNVSTLELGDSALYLCASSLVRGMNVLGEQYFGPGTRLTVT.

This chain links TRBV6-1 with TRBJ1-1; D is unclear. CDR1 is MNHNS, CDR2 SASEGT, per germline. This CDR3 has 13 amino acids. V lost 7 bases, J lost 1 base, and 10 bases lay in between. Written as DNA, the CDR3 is TGTGCCAGCATCATGTCAGGGAACACTGAAGCTTTCTTT. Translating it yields CASIMSGNTEAFF.